The source of this T cell receptor beta chain is a study of blood T cell repertoires in COVID-19 (dated by TCRdb to 2019 to 2021). General notes on the study: Samples covering the acute and convalescent phases of COVID-19 were provided by collaborators in the United States, Italy and Spain. The prospective study material was composed of cDNA or gDNA derived from T cells, B-cell-depleted T cells, or PBMCs. Subjects who had been exposed to COVID-19, were actively infected with it, or had recovered from it provided the deeply sampled blood TCRbeta repertoires that made up the dataset. The repertoires were made available in a free public database intended to serve as a resource for research on the immune response to SARS-CoV-2. Samples were obtained from the ongoing ImmuneRACE study (first 160 participants) and from 1,254 subjects provided by 6 global collaborators. Nearly every sample came with metadata listing a de-identified subject ID, COVID-19 status, age in years and sex. HLA class I and class II types, where available, came from metadata supplied by the sample provider rather than from assay-based typing.

Each collaborating institution followed its own protocols to collect whole blood in K2EDTA tubes. For TCRbeta analysis, collaborator samples were shipped as frozen whole blood, as isolated PBMCs, or as DNA extracted from either sample type. The immunoSEQ Assay, a bias-controlled multiplex PCR, was used to amplify TCRbeta CDR3 regions from genomic DNA. The source study handled its data this way. The number of nucleated cells in each sample was estimated from the amplification of reference gene primers within the assay. To quantify the absolute abundance of each unique TCRbeta CDR3 rearrangement, sequence reads were collapsed and filtered. For each sample, productive Simpson clonality was calculated by taking the square root of Simpson's diversity index across productive rearrangements. TCRdb carries this immuneACCESS record with in-frame sequences only. Its versions omit some clonotypes, under half of them owing to an unresolved V gene in the studies checked, with the rest unexplained. V and J calls and clone size are those listed in that table; D and trimming were worked out from the DNA. In this sample the table shows around 230,000 clones, over 80% of which occur a single time. The top ten clonotypes cover about 2.5% of the sample.

About this clone: Its antigen is not yet known. Within one base of it there is no much larger clone, and no base qualities were kept.

The paper as a whole reports these results and caveats: Clinical and demographic metadata were provided uncurated, with the amount varying by source and participant.

The sequence derives from a woman between 65 and 79 years old with active or convalescent COVID-19. The source material was peripheral blood.

DNA sequence: TGTGCCATCAGTGAAAGGGGAGGGCAGGGTGAAAAACTGTTTTTT. It specifies CAISERGGQGEKLFF. The sequence joins TRBV10-3 to TRBJ1-4; D gene: possibly TRBD1, on 5 matching bases. From the cysteine through the phenylalanine, the CDR3 covers 15 amino acids. The sequence is cut down to CDR3 DNA, 45 bases in frame from base 1. From the germline V gene, CDR1 is ENHRY and CDR2 is SYGVKD. The V end loses 3 bases and the J end loses 7 bases, and a stretch of 15 bases separates them.